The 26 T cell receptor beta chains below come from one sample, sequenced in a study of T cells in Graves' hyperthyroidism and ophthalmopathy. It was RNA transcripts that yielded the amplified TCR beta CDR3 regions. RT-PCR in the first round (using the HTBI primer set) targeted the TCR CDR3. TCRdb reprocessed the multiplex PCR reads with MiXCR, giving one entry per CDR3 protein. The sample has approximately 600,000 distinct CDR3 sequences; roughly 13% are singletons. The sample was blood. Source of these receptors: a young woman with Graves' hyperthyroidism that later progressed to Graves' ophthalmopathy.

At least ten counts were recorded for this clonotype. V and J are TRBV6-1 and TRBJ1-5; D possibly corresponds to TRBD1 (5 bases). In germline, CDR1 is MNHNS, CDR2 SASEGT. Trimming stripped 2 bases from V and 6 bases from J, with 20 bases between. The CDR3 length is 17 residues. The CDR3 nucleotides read TGTGCCAGCAGTGAACCCCCCTCGTGGGGGGTGACTCAGCCCCAGCATTTT. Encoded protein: CASSEPPSWGVTQPQHF.

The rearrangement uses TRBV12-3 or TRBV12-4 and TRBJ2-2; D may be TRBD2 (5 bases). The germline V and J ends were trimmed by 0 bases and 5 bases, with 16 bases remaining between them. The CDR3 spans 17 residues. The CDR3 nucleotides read TGTGCCAGCAGTTTAGCGCTAATGGACTCTTGGACCGGGGAGCTGTTTTTT. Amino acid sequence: CASSLALMDSWTGELFF.

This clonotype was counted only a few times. The CDR3 DNA is TGTGCCAGCAGCTTAGACGGACCTTGGCTGTTTTTT. Its translation: CASSLDGPWLFF. The rearrangement uses TRBV7-9 and TRBJ2-2; no clear D gene. The germline gives CDR1 SEHNR, CDR2 FQNEAQ (reference sequence). V dropped 1 base and J dropped 13 bases, with 10 bases sitting between them. CDR3 length equals 12 residues. Complete variable domain (other parts from reference TRBV7-9 and TRBJ2-2): DTGVSQNPRHKITKRGQNVTFRCDPISEHNRLYWYRQTLGQGPEFLTYFQNEAQLEKSRLLSDRFSAERPKGSFSTLEIQRTEQGDSAMYLCASSLDGPWLFFGEGSRLTVL.

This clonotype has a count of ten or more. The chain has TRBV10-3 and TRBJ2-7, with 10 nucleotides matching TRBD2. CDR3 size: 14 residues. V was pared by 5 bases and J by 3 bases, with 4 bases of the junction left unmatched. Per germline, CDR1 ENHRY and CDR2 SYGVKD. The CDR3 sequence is CAISTSGESYEQYF. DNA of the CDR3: TGTGCCATCAGTACTAGCGGGGAGAGCTACGAGCAGTACTTC.

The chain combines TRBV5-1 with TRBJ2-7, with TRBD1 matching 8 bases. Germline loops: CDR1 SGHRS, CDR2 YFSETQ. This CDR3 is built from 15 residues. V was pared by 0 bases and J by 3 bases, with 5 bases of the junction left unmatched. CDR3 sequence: CASSLDGQGFYEQYF. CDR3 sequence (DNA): TGCGCCAGCAGCTTGGACGGACAGGGCTTCTACGAGCAGTACTTC. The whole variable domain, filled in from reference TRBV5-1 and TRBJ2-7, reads KAGVTQTPRYLIKTRGQQVTLSCSPISGHRSVSWYQQTPGQGLQFLFEYFSETQRNKGNFPGRFSGRQFSNSRSEMNVSTLELGDSALYLCASSLDGQGFYEQYFGPGTRLTVT.

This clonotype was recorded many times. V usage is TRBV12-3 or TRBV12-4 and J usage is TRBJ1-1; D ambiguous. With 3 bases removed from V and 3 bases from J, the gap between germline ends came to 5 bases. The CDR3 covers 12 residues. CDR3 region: CASSFGDTEAFF. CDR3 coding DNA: TGTGCCAGCAGTTTTGGGGACACTGAAGCTTTCTTT.

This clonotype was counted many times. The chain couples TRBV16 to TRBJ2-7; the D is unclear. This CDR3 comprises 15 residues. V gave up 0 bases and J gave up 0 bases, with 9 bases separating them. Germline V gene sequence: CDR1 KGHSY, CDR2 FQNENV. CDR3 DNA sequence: TGTGCCAGCAGCCAATCAAACGTTAACTCCTACGAGCAGTACTTC. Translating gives CASSQSNVNSYEQYF. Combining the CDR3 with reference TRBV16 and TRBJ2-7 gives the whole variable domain GEEVAQTPKHLVRGEGQKAKLYCAPIKGHSYVFWYQQVLKNEFKFLISFQNENVFDETGMPKERFSAKCLPNSPCSLEIQATKLEDSAVYFCASSQSNVNSYEQYFGPGTRLTVT.

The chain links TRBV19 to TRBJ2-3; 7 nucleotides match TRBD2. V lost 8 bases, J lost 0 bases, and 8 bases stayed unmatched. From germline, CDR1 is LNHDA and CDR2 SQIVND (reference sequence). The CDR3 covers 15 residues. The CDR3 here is CASRAGASSTDTQYF. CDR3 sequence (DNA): TGTGCCAGTCGGGCGGGAGCGTCTAGCACAGATACGCAGTATTTT.

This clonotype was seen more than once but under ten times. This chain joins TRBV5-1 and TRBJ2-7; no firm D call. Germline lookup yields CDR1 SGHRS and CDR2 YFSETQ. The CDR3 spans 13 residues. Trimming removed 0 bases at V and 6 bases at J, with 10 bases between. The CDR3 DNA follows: TGCGCCAGCAGCTTGGCCTACTCTTCCGAGCAGTACTTC. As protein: CASSLAYSSEQYF.

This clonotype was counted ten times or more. The DNA of the CDR3 is TGTGCCAGCAGTTTGGACAGGGGAGATGGCTACACCTTC. It encodes CASSLDRGDGYTF. This chain connects TRBV28 to TRBJ1-2; 9 nucleotides agree with TRBD1. V lost 3 bases to trimming and J lost 6 bases; unmatched junction nucleotides: 2. CDR3 length equals 13 residues. Germline-derived CDR1 and CDR2 are MDHEN and SYDVKM.

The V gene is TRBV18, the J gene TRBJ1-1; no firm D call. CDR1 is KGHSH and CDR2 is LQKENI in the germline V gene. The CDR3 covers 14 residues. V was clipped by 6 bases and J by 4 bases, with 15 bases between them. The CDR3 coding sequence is TGTGCCAGCTCCCCAACCAAAGAGGGCACTGAAGCTTTCTTT. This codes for CASSPTKEGTEAFF.

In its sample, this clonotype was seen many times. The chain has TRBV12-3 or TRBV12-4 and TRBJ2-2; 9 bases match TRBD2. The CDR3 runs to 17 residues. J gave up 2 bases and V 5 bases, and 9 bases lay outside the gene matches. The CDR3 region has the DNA TGTGCCAGCAGTCCCCATAGCGGGAGTGGTAACACCGGGGAGCTGTTTTTT. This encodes CASSPHSGSGNTGELFF.

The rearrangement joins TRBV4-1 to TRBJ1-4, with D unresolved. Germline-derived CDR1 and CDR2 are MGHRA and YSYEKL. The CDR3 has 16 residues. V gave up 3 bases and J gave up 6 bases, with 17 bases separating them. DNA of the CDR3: TGCGCCAGCAGCCAGGGCCGGAGGACCGACGATGAAAAACTGTTTTTT. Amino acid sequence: CASSQGRRTDDEKLFF.

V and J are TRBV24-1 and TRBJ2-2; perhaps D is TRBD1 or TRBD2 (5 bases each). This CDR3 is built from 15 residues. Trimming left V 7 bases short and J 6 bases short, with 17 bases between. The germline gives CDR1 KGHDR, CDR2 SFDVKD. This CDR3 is CATSAWGKGAGELFF. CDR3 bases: TGTGCCACCAGCGCTTGGGGGAAAGGCGCCGGGGAGCTGTTTTTT.

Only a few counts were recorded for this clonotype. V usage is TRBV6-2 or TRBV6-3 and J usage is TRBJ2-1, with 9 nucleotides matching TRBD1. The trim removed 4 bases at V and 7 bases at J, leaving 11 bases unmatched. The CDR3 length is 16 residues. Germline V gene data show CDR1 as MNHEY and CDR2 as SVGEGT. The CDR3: CASSSPGGGTGNEQFF. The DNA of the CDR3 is TGTGCCAGCAGTTCCCCGGGCGGCGGGACAGGGAATGAGCAGTTCTTC.

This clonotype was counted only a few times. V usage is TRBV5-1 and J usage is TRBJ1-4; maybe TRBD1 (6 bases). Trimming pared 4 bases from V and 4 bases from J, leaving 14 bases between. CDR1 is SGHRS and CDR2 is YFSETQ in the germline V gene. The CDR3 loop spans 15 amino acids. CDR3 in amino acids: CASSPGQQHNEKLFF. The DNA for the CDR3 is TGCGCCAGCAGCCCCGGACAGCAACATAATGAAAAACTGTTTTTT.

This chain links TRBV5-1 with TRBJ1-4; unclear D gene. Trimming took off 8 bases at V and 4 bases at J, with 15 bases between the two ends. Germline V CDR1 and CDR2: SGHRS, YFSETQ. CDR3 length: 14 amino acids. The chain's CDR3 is CASAAGLVNEKLFF. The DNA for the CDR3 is TGCGCCAGTGCCGCAGGTTTGGTTAATGAAAAACTGTTTTTT. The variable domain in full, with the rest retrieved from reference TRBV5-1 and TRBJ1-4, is KAGVTQTPRYLIKTRGQQVTLSCSPISGHRSVSWYQQTPGQGLQFLFEYFSETQRNKGNFPGRFSGRQFSNSRSEMNVSTLELGDSALYLCASAAGLVNEKLFFGSGTQLSVL.

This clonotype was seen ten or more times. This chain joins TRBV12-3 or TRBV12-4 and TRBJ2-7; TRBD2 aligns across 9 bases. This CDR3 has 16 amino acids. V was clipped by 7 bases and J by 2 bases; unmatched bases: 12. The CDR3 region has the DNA TGTGCCAGCAAGGTGGGCGGGAGGGCGATGGCCTACGAGCAGTACTTC. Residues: CASKVGGRAMAYEQYF.

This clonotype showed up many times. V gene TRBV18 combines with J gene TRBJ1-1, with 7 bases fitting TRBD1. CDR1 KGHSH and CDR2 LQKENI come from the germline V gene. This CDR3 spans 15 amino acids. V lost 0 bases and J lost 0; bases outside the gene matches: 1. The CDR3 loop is CASSPPTGMNTEAFF. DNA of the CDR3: TGTGCCAGCTCACCACCGACAGGGATGAACACTGAAGCTTTCTTT.

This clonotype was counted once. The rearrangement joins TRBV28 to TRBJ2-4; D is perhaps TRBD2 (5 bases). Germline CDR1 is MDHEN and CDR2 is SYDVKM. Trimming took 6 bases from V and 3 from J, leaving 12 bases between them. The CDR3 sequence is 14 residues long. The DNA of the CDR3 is TGTGCCAGCAGCTCCCCCGGGGTCAAAAACATTCAGTACTTC. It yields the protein CASSSPGVKNIQYF. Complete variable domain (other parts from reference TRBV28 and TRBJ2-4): DVKVTQSSRYLVKRTGEKVFLECVQDMDHENMFWYRQDPGLGLRLIYFSYDVKMKEKGDIPEGYSVSREKKERFSLILESASTNQTSMYLCASSSPGVKNIQYFGAGTRLSVL.

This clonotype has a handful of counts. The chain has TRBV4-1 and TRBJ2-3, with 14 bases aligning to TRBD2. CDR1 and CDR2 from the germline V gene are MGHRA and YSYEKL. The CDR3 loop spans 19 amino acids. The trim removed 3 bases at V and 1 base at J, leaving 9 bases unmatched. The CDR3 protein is CASSQGLAGAGMGTDTQYF. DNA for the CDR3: TGCGCCAGCAGCCAGGGACTAGCGGGAGCGGGGATGGGCACAGATACGCAGTATTTT.

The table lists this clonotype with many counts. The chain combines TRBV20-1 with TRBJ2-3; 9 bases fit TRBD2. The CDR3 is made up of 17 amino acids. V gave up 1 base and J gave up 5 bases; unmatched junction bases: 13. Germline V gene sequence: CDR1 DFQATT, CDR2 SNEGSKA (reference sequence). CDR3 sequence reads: CSARAFGREGWKDTQYF. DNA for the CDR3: TGCAGTGCTAGAGCCTTTGGGCGGGAGGGCTGGAAAGATACGCAGTATTTT.

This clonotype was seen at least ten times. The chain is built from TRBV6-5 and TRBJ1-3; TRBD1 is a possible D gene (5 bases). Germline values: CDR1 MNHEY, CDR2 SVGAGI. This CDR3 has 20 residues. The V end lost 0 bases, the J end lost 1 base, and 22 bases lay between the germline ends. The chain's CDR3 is CASSYSFLDLPGRSGNTIYF. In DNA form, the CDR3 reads TGTGCCAGCAGTTACTCGTTCCTGGACCTACCGGGGCGATCTGGAAACACCATATATTTT.

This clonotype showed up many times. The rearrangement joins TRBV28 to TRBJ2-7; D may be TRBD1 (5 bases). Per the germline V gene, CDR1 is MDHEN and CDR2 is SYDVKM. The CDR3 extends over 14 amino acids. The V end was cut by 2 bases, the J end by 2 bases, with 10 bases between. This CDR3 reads CASSLGGRAYEQYF. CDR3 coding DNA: TGTGCCAGCAGTTTAGGTGGCAGGGCCTACGAGCAGTACTTC.

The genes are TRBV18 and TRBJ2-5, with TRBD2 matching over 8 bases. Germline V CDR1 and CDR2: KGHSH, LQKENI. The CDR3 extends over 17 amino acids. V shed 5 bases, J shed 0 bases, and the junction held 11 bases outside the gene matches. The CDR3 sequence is CASSEGLVNWYQETQYF. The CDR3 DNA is TGTGCCAGCTCAGAGGGACTAGTCAATTGGTACCAAGAGACCCAGTACTTC.

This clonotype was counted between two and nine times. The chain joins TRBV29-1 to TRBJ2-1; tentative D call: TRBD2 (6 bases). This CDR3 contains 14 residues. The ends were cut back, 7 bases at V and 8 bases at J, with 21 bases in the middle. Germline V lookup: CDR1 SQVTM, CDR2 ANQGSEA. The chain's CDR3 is CSADPPSVVDEQFF. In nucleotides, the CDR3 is TGCAGCGCCGATCCCCCTAGCGTGGTCGATGAGCAGTTCTTC.